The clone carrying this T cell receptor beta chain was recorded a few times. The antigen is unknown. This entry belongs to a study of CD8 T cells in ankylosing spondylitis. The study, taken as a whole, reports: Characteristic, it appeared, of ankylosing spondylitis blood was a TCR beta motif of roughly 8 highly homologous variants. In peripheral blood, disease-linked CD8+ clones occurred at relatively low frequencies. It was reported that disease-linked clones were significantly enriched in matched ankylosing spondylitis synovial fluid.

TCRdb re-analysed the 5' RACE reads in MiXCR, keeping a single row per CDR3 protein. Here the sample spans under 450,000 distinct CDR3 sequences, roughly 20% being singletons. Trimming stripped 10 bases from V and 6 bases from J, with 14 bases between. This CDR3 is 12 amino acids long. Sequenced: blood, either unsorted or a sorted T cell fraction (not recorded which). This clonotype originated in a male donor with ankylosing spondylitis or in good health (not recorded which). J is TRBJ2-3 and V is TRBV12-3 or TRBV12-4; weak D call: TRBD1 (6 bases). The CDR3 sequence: CATLGGHDTQYF. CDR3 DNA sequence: TGTGCCACGCTTGGGGGACACGATACGCAGTATTTT.